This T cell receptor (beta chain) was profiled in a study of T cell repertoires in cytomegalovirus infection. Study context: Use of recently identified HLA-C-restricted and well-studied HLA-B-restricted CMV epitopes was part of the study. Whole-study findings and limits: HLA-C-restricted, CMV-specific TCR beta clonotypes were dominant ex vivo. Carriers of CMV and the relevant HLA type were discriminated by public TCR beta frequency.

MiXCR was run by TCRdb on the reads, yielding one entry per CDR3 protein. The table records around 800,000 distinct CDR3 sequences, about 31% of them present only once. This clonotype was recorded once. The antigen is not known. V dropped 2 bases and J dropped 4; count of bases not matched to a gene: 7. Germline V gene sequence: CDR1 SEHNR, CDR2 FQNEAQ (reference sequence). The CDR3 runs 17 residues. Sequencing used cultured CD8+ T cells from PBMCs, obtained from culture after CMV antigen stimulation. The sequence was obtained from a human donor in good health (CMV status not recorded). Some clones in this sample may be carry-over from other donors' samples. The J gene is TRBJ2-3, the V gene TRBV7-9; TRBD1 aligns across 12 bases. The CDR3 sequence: CASSLSPGQGAADTQYF. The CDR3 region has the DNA TGTGCCAGCAGCTTAAGTCCGGGACAGGGGGCTGCAGATACGCAGTATTTT. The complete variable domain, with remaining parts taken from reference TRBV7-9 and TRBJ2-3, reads DTGVSQNPRHKITKRGQNVTFRCDPISEHNRLYWYRQTLGQGPEFLTYFQNEAQLEKSRLLSDRFSAERPKGSFSTLEIQRTEQGDSAMYLCASSLSPGQGAADTQYFGPGTRLTVL.